These 9 T cell receptor beta chains were sequenced from one sample in a study of T cell repertoires in cytomegalovirus infection (dated by TCRdb to about 2019). These TCRs are of unknown antigen specificity. The sample was run on an Illumina HiSeq 1500. TCRdb reanalyzed the raw reads on its own, using fastp at Q25 for trimming and MiXCR for clone calling, and kept in-frame beta chains. Every CDR3 protein is listed once, alongside the most common genes and DNA of its rows. This sample is represented by a few hundred thousand distinct CDR3 sequences; 35% to 50% of them were singletons. The ten largest clonotypes hold about 48% of the sample. The intended sense of this specimen's treatment or condition label: in vitro stimulation with specific CMV peptide epitopes to enrich CMV-specific T cells. This specimen consisted of cultured PBMCs, obtained from culture after CMV antigen stimulation. These receptors all stem from a human donor in good health (CMV status not recorded). Some clones in this sample may be carry-over from other donors' samples.

This chain joins TRBV20-1 and TRBJ1-1, with D possibly TRBD1 on 6 matching bases. With 3 bases removed from V and 4 bases from J, the gap between germline ends came to 15 bases. In germline, CDR1 is DFQATT, CDR2 SNEGSKA (reference sequence). This CDR3 spans 14 amino acids. CDR3 sequence reads: CSARGGAQGTEAFF. The CDR3 DNA is TGCAGTGCTAGGGGGGGGGCCCAGGGCACTGAAGCTTTCTTT.

The chain combines TRBV2 with TRBJ2-3, with 7 nucleotides matching TRBD1. Germline V gives CDR1 SNHLY, CDR2 FYNNEI. Trimming at V came to 4 bases and at J to 4 bases, leaving 5 bases not matched to a gene. The CDR3 has 14 residues. CDR3 in amino acids: CASSGVQGPDTQYF. The CDR3 region has the DNA TGTGCCAGCAGTGGGGTACAGGGGCCAGATACGCAGTATTTT.

This chain uses TRBV7-9 with TRBJ1-1; D gene ambiguous. Trimming stripped 5 bases from V and 3 bases from J, with 10 bases between. Germline loops: CDR1 SEHNR, CDR2 FQNEAQ (reference sequence). The CDR3 sequence is 13 residues long. This CDR3 reads CASSPGRYTEAFF. DNA of the CDR3: TGTGCCAGCAGCCCCGGCCGGTACACTGAAGCTTTCTTT.

This clonotype occurred a few times. The V and J genes are TRBV7-2 and TRBJ1-2, with 8 bases that match TRBD1. The V and J ends lost 7 bases and 2 bases, in that order; junction bases with no gene match: 3. The germline gives CDR1 SGHTA, CDR2 FQGNSA. The CDR3 has 13 residues. CDR3 bases: TGTGCCAGCACAAGGACAGGGAACTATGGCTACACCTTC. Amino acid sequence: CASTRTGNYGYTF.

The genes are TRBV5-3 and TRBJ1-5; 9 nucleotides align to TRBD1. TRBV5-3 is classed as an ORF, of uncertain function. This CDR3 comprises 15 residues. V lost 8 bases, J lost 5 bases, and 11 bases stayed unmatched. CDR3 nucleotide sequence: TGTGCCAGCAGTACCGGGACAGGGTTTGATCAGCCCCAGCATTTT. Amino acids: CASSTGTGFDQPQHF.

This clonotype was observed a handful of times. The V and J genes are TRBV7-6 and TRBJ2-7; 7 bases match TRBD1. V dropped 3 bases and J dropped 5; count of bases not matched to a gene: 7. The CDR3 length is 14 residues. Germline V gene data show CDR1 as SGHVS and CDR2 as FNYEAQ. The CDR3 reads CASSFGTAGDEQYF. The CDR3 DNA reads as TGTGCCAGCAGCTTCGGGACAGCCGGTGACGAGCAGTACTTC.

This clonotype was recorded many times. This rearrangement joins TRBV7-2 to TRBJ1-1, with D uncertain. The V end was cut by 4 bases, the J end by 5 bases, with 11 bases between. Germline V gene data show CDR1 as SGHTA and CDR2 as FQGNSA. This CDR3 region has 13 residues. This chain's CDR3 is CASSSGGGTEAFF. In DNA form, the CDR3 reads TGTGCCAGCAGCTCAGGCGGAGGGACTGAAGCTTTCTTT.

This chain joins TRBV6-5 and TRBJ2-7, with TRBD2 identical over 7 bases. This CDR3 contains 15 residues. The germline V gene encodes CDR1 MNHEY and CDR2 SVGAGI. Trimming removed 6 bases from V and 0 bases from J; junction bases left unmatched: 8. CDR3 DNA sequence: TGTGCCAGCAGCGAACTAGCGTCGAGCTCCTACGAGCAGTACTTC. Translating it yields CASSELASSSYEQYF.

This clonotype was detected a few times. This chain connects TRBV7-6 to TRBJ2-5; either TRBD1 or TRBD2 may fit D (6 bases each). V shed 5 bases and J shed 1 base, with 14 bases lying between them. Germline values: CDR1 SGHVS, CDR2 FNYEAQ. CDR3 size: 15 residues. The CDR3 region is CASSLTGGGQETQYF. Here the CDR3 DNA reads TGTGCCAGCAGCCTGACTGGAGGGGGCCAAGAGACCCAGTACTTC.